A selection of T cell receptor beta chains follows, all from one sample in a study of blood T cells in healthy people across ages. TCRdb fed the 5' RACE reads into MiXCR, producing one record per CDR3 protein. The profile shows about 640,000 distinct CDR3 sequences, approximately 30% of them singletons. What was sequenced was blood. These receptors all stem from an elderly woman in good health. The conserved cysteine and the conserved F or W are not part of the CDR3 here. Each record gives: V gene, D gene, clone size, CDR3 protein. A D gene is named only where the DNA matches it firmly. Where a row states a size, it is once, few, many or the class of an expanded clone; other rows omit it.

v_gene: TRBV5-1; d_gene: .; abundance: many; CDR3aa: ASSGGTSTDTQY
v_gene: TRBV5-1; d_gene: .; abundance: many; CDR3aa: ASSLGPPANYGYT
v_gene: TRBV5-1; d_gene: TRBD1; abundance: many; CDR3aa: ASGQGIDEQF
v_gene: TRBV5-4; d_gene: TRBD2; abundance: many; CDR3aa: ASGPGLPYEQY
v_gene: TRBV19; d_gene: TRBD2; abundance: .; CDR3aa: ASSPYPSGSSYNEQF
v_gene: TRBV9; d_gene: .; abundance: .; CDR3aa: ASSVDNRNTEAF
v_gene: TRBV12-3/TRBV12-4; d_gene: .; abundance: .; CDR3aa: ASSFVSADAQY
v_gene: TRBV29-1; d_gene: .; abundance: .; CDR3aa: SVELCYGYT
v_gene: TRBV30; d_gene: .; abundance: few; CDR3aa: AWSGGRPTFSYNEQF
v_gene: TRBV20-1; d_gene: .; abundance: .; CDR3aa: SVWTPEANEQF
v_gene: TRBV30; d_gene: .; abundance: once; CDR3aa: AWSELGLSGELF
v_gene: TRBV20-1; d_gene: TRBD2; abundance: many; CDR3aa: SARARAGGDYEQF
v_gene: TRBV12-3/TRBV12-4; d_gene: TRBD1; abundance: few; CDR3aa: ASRRTGFGNTIY
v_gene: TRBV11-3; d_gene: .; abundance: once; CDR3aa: ASSLQAGFTDTQY
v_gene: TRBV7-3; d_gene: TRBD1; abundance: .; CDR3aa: ASMTGTGPNEQF